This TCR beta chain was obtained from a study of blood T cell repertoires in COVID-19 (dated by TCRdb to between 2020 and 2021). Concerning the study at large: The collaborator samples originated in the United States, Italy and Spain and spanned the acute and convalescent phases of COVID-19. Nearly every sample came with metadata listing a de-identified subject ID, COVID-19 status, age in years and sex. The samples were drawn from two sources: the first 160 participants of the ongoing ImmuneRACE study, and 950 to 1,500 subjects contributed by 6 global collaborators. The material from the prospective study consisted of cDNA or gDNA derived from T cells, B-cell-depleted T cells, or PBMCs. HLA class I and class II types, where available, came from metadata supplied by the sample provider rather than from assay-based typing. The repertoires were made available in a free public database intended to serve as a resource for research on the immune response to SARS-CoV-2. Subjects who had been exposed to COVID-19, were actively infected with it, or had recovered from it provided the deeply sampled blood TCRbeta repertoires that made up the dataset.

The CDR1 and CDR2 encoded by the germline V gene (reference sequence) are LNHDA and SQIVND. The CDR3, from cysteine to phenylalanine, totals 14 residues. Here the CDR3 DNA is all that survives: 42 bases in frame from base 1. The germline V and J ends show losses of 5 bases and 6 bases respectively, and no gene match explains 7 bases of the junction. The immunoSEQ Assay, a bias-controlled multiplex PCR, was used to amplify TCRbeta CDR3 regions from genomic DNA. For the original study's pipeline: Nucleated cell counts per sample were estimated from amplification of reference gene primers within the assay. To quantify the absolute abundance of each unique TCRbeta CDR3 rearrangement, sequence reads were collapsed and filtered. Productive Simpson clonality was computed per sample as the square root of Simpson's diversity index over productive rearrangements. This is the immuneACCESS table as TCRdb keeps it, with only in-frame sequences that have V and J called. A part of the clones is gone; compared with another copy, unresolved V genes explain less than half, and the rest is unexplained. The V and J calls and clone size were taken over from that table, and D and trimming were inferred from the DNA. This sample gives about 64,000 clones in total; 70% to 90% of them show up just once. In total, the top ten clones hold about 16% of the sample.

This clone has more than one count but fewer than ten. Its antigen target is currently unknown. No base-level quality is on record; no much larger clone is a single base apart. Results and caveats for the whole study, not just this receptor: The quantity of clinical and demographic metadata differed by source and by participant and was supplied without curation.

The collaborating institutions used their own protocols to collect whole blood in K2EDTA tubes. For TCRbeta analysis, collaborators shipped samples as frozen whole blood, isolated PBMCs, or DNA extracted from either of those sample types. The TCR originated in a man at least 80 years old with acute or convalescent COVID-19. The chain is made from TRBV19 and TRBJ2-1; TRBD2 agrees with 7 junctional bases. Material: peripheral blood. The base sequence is TGTGCCAGTAGTCCCTCTAGCGGCCCCAATGAGCAGTTCTTC. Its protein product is CASSPSSGPNEQFF.